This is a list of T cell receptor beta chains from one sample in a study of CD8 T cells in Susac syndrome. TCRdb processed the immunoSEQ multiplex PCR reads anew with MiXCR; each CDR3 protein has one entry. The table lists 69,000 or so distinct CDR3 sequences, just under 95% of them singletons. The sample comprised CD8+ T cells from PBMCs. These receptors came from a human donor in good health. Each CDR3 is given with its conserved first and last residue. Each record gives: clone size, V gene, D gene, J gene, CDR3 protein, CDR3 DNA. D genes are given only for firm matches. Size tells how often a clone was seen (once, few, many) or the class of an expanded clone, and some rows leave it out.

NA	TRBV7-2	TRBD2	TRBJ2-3	CASSSAGGTDTQYF	TGTGCCAGCAGCTCTGCGGGGGGGACAGATACGCAGTATTTT
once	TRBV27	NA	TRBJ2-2	CASSFGYGELFF	TGTGCCAGCAGTTTCGGGTACGGGGAGCTGTTTTTT
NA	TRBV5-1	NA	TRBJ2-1	CASGSAAYNEQFF	TGCGCCAGTGGCTCTGCGGCTTACAATGAGCAGTTCTTC
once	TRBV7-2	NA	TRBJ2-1	CASNERVSHNEQFF	TGTGCCAGCAACGAGCGGGTGTCGCACAATGAGCAGTTCTTC
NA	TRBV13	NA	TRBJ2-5	CASSPNPGTSYQETQYF	TGTGCCAGCAGTCCGAACCCCGGGACATCGTACCAAGAGACCCAGTACTTC
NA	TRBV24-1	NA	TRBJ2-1	CATSVGALYNEQFF	TGTGCCACCAGTGTCGGGGCACTCTACAATGAGCAGTTCTTC
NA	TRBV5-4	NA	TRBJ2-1	CASSFGAPGEQFF	TGTGCCAGCAGCTTCGGGGCCCCCGGAGAGCAGTTCTTC
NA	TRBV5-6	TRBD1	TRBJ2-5	CASSGGQGETQYF	TGTGCCAGCAGCGGAGGACAGGGAGAGACCCAGTACTTC
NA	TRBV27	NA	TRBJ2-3	CASSLYGPDRGDTQYF	TGTGCCAGCAGCTTGTATGGGCCCGATCGTGGAGATACGCAGTATTTT
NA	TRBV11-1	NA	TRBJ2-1	CASSLRGGPTIPKVYNEQFF	TGTGCCAGCAGCTTAAGGGGGGGACCTACAATTCCCAAGGTGTACAATGAGCAGTTCTTC
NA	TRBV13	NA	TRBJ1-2	CASSFGAGGYTF	TGTGCCAGCAGCTTCGGGGCCGGTGGCTACACCTTC
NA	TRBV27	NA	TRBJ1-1	CATRTGMNTEAFF	TGTGCCACCAGAACAGGGATGAACACTGAAGCTTTCTTT
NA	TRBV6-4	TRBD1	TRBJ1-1	CASRTDRGSAEAFF	TGTGCCAGCAGAACGGACAGGGGGTCTGCTGAAGCTTTCTTT
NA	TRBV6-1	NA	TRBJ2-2	CASTLGTTTNTGELFF	TGTGCCAGCACTCTCGGGACAACTACGAACACCGGGGAGCTGTTTTTT
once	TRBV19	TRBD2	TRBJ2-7	CASSRGTSGVYEQYF	TGTGCCAGTAGTAGAGGGACTAGCGGGGTCTACGAGCAGTACTTC
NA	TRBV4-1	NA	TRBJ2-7	CASSFRQSYEQYF	TGCGCCAGCAGTTTTAGACAGTCCTACGAGCAGTACTTC
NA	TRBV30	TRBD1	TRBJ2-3	CASARGGAADTQYF	TGTGCCTCCGCTCGAGGGGGCGCGGCAGATACGCAGTATTTT
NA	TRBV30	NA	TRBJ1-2	CAWTRQAGFPYGYTF	TGTGCCTGGACGCGACAGGCAGGCTTTCCCTATGGCTACACCTTC
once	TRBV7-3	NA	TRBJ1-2	CASSPDGQGVAYGYTF	TGTGCCAGCAGCCCCGATGGGCAGGGAGTTGCCTATGGCTACACCTTC
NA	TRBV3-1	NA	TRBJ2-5	CASSQVAATETYQETQYF	TGTGCCAGCAGCCAAGTGGCAGCAACTGAGACTTACCAAGAGACCCAGTACTTC
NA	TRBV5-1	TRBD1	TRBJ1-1	CASGWTGNTEAFF	TGCGCCAGCGGATGGACAGGCAACACTGAAGCTTTCTTT
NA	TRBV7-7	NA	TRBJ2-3	CASSDKEDTQYF	TGTGCTAGCAGCGACAAAGAAGATACGCAGTATTTT
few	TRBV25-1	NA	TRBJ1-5	CASSESGNQPQHF	TGTGCCAGCAGTGAATCCGGCAATCAGCCCCAGCATTTT
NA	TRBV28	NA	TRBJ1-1	CASRILLGGTEAFF	TGTGCCAGCAGAATCCTTCTAGGGGGCACTGAAGCTTTCTTT
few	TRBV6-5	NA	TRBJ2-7	CASSYPGYEQYF	TGTGCCAGCAGTTACCCTGGCTACGAGCAGTACTTC
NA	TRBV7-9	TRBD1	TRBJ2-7	CASSSTPTGWEGEQYF	TGTGCCAGCAGCTCCACACCGACAGGGTGGGAAGGGGAGCAGTACTTC
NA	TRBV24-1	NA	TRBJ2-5	CATSMERIETQYF	TGTGCCACCAGTATGGAAAGGATTGAGACCCAGTACTTC
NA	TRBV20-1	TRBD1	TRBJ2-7	CSARDIGGSEQYF	TGCAGTGCTAGAGACATAGGGGGCTCCGAGCAGTACTTC
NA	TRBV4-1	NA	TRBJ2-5	CASSQGQFGETQYF	TGCGCCAGCAGCCAAGGACAGTTCGGGGAGACCCAGTACTTC
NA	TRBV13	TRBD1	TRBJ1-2	CASSWWTGYGYTF	TGTGCCAGCAGCTGGTGGACAGGGTATGGCTACACCTTC
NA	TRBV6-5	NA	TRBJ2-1	CASRAYNEQFF	TGTGCCAGCAGGGCCTACAATGAGCAGTTCTTC
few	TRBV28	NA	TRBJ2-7	CASSLVSYEQYF	TGTGCCAGCAGTTTAGTGTCCTACGAGCAGTACTTC
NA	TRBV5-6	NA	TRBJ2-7	CASSLGVSYEQYF	TGTGCCAGCAGCTTGGGCGTTTCCTACGAGCAGTACTTC
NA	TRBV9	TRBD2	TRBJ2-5	CASSFGTPGGETQYF	TGTGCCAGCAGCTTCGGGACTCCCGGGGGGGAGACCCAGTACTTC